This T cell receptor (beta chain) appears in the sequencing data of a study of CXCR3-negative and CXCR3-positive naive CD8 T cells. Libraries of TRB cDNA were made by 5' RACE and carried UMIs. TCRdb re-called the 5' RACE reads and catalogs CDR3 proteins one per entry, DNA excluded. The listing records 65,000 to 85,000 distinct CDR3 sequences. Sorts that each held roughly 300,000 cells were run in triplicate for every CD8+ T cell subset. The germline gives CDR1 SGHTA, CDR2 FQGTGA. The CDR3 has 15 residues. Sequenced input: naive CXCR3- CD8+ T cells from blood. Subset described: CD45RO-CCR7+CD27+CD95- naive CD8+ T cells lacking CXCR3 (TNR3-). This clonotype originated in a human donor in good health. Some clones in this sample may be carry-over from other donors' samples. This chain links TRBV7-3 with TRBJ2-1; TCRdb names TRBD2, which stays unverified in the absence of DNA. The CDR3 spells CASSLSSGTYNEQFF.